The sequence of this T cell receptor (beta chain) was determined in a study of low-dose radiotherapy and immunotherapy resistance in tumors. Study context: A total of 13 Gy over 26 weeks was given to Cohort 2 as 1 Gy per fraction every two weeks.

Germline CDR1 and CDR2: SGHKS and YYEKEE (reference sequence). The CDR3 is 12 residues long. The V end was cut by 3 bases, the J end by 8 bases, with 8 bases between. Covering alpha and beta chains, TRAV- and TRBV-specific primers were used for the first-strand cDNA. Amplification, which lasted approximately 19 PCR cycles, used a constant-region primer and V-primer adapter to amplify TCRs. Through in vitro transcription, the mRNA that had been isolated was amplified. TCRdb re-derived calls from the reads in MiXCR, one entry per CDR3 protein. The table shows roughly 11,000 distinct CDR3 sequences, with less than 60% occurring only once.

This sequence originates from a human donor with advanced metastatic prostate, ovarian, gallbladder or colorectal cancer (not recorded which). This table probably holds off-target reads from a library built for another chain. The chain recombines TRBV5-5 with TRBJ1-4; D is perhaps TRBD1 (5 bases). The CDR3 DNA reads TGTGCCAGCAGCTCCCGGGGGGAAAAACTGTTTTTT. It yields the protein CASSSRGEKLFF.